The 15 T cell receptor beta chains below all came from one sample that was sequenced in a study of lymphopenia after photon versus proton radiotherapy. This table comes from immunoSEQ multiplex PCR, and its TCRdb copy is limited to in-frame clones, with some not included. The sample lists over 15,000 clones, less than 90% occurring once. The material sequenced was peripheral blood, taken from a patient treated with proton-based radiotherapy. The source is a man aged 70-80 years with pancreatic cancer.

The chain couples TRBV30 to TRBJ2-5, with D hard to call. Trimming left V 2 bases short and J 1 base short, with 5 bases between. Germline values: CDR1 GTSNPN, CDR2 SVGIG (reference sequence). The length of the CDR3 is 12 residues. CDR3 in DNA: TGTGCCTGGAGTCGGATCCAAGAGACCCAGTACTTC. It codes for CAWSRIQETQYF. Filled out from reference TRBV30 and TRBJ2-5, the complete variable domain reads SQTIHQWPATLVQPVGSPLSLECTVEGTSNPNLYWYRQAAGRGLQLLFYSVGIGQISSEVPQNLSASRPQDRQFILSSKKLLLSDSGFYLCAWSRIQETQYFGPGTRLLVL.

This chain uses TRBV7-9 with TRBJ1-2; D not resolved. The CDR3 runs to 15 residues. V shed 6 bases and J shed 1 base, with 15 bases lying between them. Per germline, CDR1 SEHNR and CDR2 FQNEAQ (reference sequence). The CDR3 sequence: CASSYARGLNYGYTF. The CDR3 DNA follows: TGTGCCAGCAGTTACGCCCGAGGGCTTAACTATGGCTACACCTTC.

The chain recombines TRBV11-3 with TRBJ2-2, with 11 bases that match TRBD2. There are 16 residues in the CDR3. The V and J ends lost 5 bases and 6 bases, in that order; junction bases with no gene match: 8. Germline CDR1 and CDR2: SGHNT and YENEEA. The CDR3, as DNA: TGTGCCAGCAGCCCACTAGCGGGAGCCCGGTCCGGGGAGCTGTTTTTT. Protein product: CASSPLAGARSGELFF.

The chain has TRBV13 and TRBJ1-3; D unresolved. The CDR3 contains 13 residues. V was clipped by 5 bases and J by 12 bases, with 17 bases between them. Germline V gene lookup returns CDR1 PRHDT and CDR2 FYEKMQ (reference sequence). CDR3 sequence: CASSPGNIGSIYF. CDR3 in DNA: TGTGCCAGCAGCCCCGGTAACATCGGTAGCATATATTTT.

The V and J genes are TRBV18 and TRBJ1-1, with TRBD1 as a possible D gene (6 bases). CDR3 size: 15 residues. CDR1 and CDR2 (germline): KGHSH, LQKENI. Trimming took 1 base from V and 1 from J, leaving 10 bases between them. CDR3 nucleotides: TGTGCCAGCTCACCACTTCGACAGGAGAACACTGAAGCTTTCTTT. Translating it yields CASSPLRQENTEAFF.

This sequence joins TRBV25-1 and TRBJ1-2; D is undetermined. The CDR3 runs to 17 residues. V was trimmed by 3 bases and J by 0 bases, leaving 17 bases between them. CDR1 is MGHDK, CDR2 SYGVNS, per germline. CDR3 bases: TGTGCCAGCAGTGAGCCCGGTCAGGCCAGAGCTAACTATGGCTACACCTTC. Protein product: CASSEPGQARANYGYTF.

The V gene is TRBV4-2, the J gene TRBJ2-5, with a weak D call TRBD2 (5 bases). Germline-derived CDR1 and CDR2 are LGHNA and YNFKEQ. Trimming removed 3 bases at V and 6 bases at J, with 20 bases between. This CDR3 is built from 16 residues. The CDR3 reads CASSQEISGSGKTQYF. The CDR3 coding sequence is TGTGCCAGCAGCCAGGAGATATCCGGGTCGGGAAAGACCCAGTACTTC.

The J gene is TRBJ2-3, the V gene TRBV2; D not certain. Trimming removed 4 bases at V and 3 bases at J, with 5 bases between. Germline V gene sequence: CDR1 SNHLY, CDR2 FYNNEI. This CDR3 is 12 amino acids long. The CDR3 nucleotides are TGTGCCAGCAGTGGATGGACAGATACGCAGTATTTT. Encoded protein: CASSGWTDTQYF.

The chain couples TRBV27 to TRBJ2-5, with 7 bases lining up with TRBD1. The J call could be wrong; TRBJ2-7 is a better fit for the DNA end. The CDR3 runs 14 residues. Germline assignment: CDR1 MNHEY and CDR2 SMNVEV (reference sequence). The CDR3 DNA reads as TGTGCCAGCAGCGGACAGGCAAGCTCCTACGAGCAGTACTTC. Protein product: CASSGQASSYEQYF.

The V gene is TRBV27, the J gene TRBJ2-1, with 7 nucleotides matching TRBD2. After removal of 0 bases from V and 7 bases from J, the junction contained 6 bases not matched to a gene. From germline, CDR1 is MNHEY and CDR2 SMNVEV (reference sequence). The CDR3 extends over 15 amino acids. Written as DNA, the CDR3 is TGTGCCAGCAGTTTATCGTGGCAGGGAGGGAATGAGCAGTTCTTC. Protein sequence: CASSLSWQGGNEQFF.

This clone was detected a few times. The CDR3 DNA reads TGTGCCAGCAGCTTAGTGCCTTCCTACAATGAGCAGTTCTTC. This encodes CASSLVPSYNEQFF. The chain employs TRBV7-2 and TRBJ2-1, with D unclear. The germline V and J ends were trimmed by 1 base and 1 base, with 5 bases remaining between them. Germline V lookup: CDR1 SGHTA, CDR2 FQGNSA. The CDR3 contains 14 residues. Combining the CDR3 with reference TRBV7-2 and TRBJ2-1 gives the whole variable domain GAGVSQSPSNKVTEKGKDVELRCDPISGHTALYWYRQSLGQGLEFLIYFQGNSAPDKSGLPSDRFSAERTGGSVSTLTIQRTQQEDSAVYLCASSLVPSYNEQFFGPGTRLTVL.

The chain uses TRBV27 and TRBJ2-3, with 9 bases fitting TRBD2. CDR3 length equals 15 residues. V lost 6 bases, J lost 3 bases, and 7 bases stayed unmatched. Per the germline V gene, CDR1 is MNHEY and CDR2 is SMNVEV (reference sequence). CDR3 sequence: CASRRREGQTDTQYF. In DNA, the CDR3 is TGTGCCAGCAGACGGCGGGAGGGCCAGACAGATACGCAGTATTTT.

V usage is TRBV6-6 and J usage is TRBJ2-1; 10 nucleotides line up with TRBD2. The V gene's germline CDR1 is MNHNY and CDR2 SVGAGI (reference sequence). V was clipped by 9 bases and J by 5 bases; unmatched bases: 10. The CDR3 extends over 15 amino acids. The CDR3 region has the DNA TGTGCCAGTAATCCAAGCGGGAGGGTTAACAATGAGCAGTTCTTC. It specifies CASNPSGRVNNEQFF.

The genes are TRBV2 and TRBJ1-2; D possibly corresponds to TRBD1 (5 bases). CDR3 length: 14 amino acids. V lost 4 bases and J 1 base, leaving 10 bases between the germline ends. From germline, CDR1 is SNHLY and CDR2 FYNNEI. The CDR3 bases are TGTGCCAGCAGTGCTGGACACATTAACTATGGCTACACCTTC. Translated: CASSAGHINYGYTF.

The rearrangement uses TRBV20-1 and TRBJ2-7; no clear D. V lost 8 bases and J lost 4, with 12 bases in between. This CDR3 is 11 amino acids long. The germline V gene encodes CDR1 DFQATT and CDR2 SNEGSKA (reference sequence). The CDR3 spells CSCRAGYEQYF. The CDR3 nucleotides read TGCAGTTGCCGGGCCGGTTACGAGCAGTACTTC.